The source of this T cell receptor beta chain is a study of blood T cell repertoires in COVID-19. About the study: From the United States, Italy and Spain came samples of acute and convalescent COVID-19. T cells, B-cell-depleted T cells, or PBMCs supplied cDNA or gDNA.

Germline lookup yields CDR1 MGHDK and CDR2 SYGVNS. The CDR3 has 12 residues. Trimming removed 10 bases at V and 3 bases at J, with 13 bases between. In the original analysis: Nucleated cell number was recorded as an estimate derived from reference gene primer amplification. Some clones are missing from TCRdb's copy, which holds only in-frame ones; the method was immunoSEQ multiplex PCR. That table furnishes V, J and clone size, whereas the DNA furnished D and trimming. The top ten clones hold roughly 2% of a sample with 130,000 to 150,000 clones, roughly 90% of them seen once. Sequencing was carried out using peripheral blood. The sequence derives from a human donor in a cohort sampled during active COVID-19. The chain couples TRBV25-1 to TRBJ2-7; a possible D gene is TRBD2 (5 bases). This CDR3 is CAMGGQYYEQYF. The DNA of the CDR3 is TGTGCCATGGGCGGGCAGTACTACGAGCAGTACTTC.